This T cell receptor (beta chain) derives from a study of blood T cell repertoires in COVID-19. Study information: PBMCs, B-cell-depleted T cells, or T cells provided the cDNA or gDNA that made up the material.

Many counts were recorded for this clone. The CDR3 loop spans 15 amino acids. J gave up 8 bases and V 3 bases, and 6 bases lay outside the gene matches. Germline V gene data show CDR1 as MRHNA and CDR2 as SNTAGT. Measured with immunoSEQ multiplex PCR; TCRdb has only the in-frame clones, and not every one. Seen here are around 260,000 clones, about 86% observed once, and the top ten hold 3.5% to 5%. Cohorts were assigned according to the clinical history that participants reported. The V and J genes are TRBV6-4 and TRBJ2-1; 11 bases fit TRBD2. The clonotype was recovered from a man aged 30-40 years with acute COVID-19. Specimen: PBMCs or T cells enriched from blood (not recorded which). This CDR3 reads CASSESSGGSDEQFF. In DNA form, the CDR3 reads TGTGCCAGCAGTGAGTCTAGCGGGGGGTCCGATGAGCAGTTCTTC.